The next 29 T cell receptor beta chains were all read from a single sample in a study of CD8 T cells in Susac syndrome. After extraction with the RNeasy kit, roughly 0.45 to 1 ug of the RNA was reverse transcribed using random hexamers. In TCRdb, the immunoSEQ multiplex PCR reads were re-called with MiXCR into one record per CDR3 protein. The table shows 200,000 or so distinct CDR3 sequences, with around 96% occurring only once. The specimen sequenced was CD4+ T cells from PBMCs. The receptors stem from a human donor with multiple sclerosis.

CDR3 in amino acids: CASSSGTATGELFF. The DNA for the CDR3 is TGTGCCAGCAGTTCCGGGACCGCCACCGGGGAGCTGTTTTTT. This chain links TRBV7-3 with TRBJ2-2; D may correspond to TRBD1 or TRBD2 (5 bases each). From germline, CDR1 is SGHTA and CDR2 FQGTGA. The V gene lost 6 bases and the J gene lost 4 bases, with 12 bases spanning the gap. The CDR3 length is 14 residues.

The rearrangement uses TRBV15 and TRBJ2-1; D uncertain. This CDR3 spans 14 amino acids. With 0 bases removed from V and 8 bases from J, the gap between germline ends came to 11 bases. Germline V gene data show CDR1 as LNHNV and CDR2 as YYDKDF (reference sequence). The CDR3 loop is CATSREFSDYEQFF. The CDR3 nucleotides read TGTGCCACCAGCAGAGAATTTAGTGACTATGAGCAGTTCTTC.

The chain links TRBV7-8 to TRBJ2-1, with TRBD2 matching 11 bases. CDR3 length equals 17 residues. The germline V gene encodes CDR1 SGHVS and CDR2 FQNEAQ. The V segment lost 3 bases and the J segment 5 bases; nucleotides outside the gene matches: 9. CDR3 DNA sequence: TGTGCCAGCAGCTTCGATGGGCTAGCGGGGGGCCACAATGAGCAGTTCTTC. It codes for CASSFDGLAGGHNEQFF.

The rearrangement links TRBV9 to TRBJ2-4; D unresolved. The V gene lost 3 bases and the J gene lost 6 bases, with 10 bases spanning the gap. The CDR3 is 13 amino acids. Per germline, CDR1 SGDLS and CDR2 YYNGEE. The CDR3 spells CASSETSLNIQYF. CDR3 bases: TGTGCCAGCAGCGAGACATCGCTAAACATTCAGTACTTC.

The chain combines TRBV7-3 with TRBJ2-7; D assignment may be TRBD1 or TRBD2 (6 bases each). V shed 5 bases and J shed 7 bases, with 18 bases lying between them. Germline CDR1 SGHTA, CDR2 FQGTGA. The length of the CDR3 is 14 residues. Here the CDR3 DNA reads TGTGCCAGCAGCCCCCACAGGGACTCTACGGAGCAGTACTTC. It yields the protein CASSPHRDSTEQYF.

CDR3 region: CATSDISMDYGYTF. The CDR3 DNA reads TGTGCCACCTCCGACATCTCAATGGACTATGGCTACACCTTC. This rearrangement joins TRBV24-1 to TRBJ1-2; D uncertain. Trimming pared 9 bases from V and 3 bases from J, leaving 16 bases between. From germline, CDR1 is KGHDR and CDR2 SFDVKD. CDR3 length equals 14 residues.

This CDR3 reads CASSTRTVSGELFF. The CDR3 DNA is TGTGCCAGCAGCACACGGACAGTCTCCGGGGAGCTGTTTTTT. This chain joins TRBV7-8 and TRBJ2-2, with D tentatively TRBD1 (6 bases). Trimming took off 5 bases at V and 6 bases at J, with 13 bases between the two ends. This CDR3 is 14 amino acids long. Germline V gene lookup returns CDR1 SGHVS and CDR2 FQNEAQ.

The chain is built from TRBV30 and TRBJ1-3; D remains unclear. Germline assignment: CDR1 GTSNPN and CDR2 SVGIG (reference sequence). Between the trimmed V and J ends, which lost 5 bases and 0 bases, there was a span of 5 bases. The CDR3 contains 12 residues. The CDR3 reads CAWGGSGNTIYF. The CDR3 coding sequence is TGTGCCTGGGGCGGCTCTGGAAACACCATATATTTT. Together with reference TRBV30 and TRBJ1-3, the CDR3 gives the full variable domain: SQTIHQWPATLVQPVGSPLSLECTVEGTSNPNLYWYRQAAGRGLQLLFYSVGIGQISSEVPQNLSASRPQDRQFILSSKKLLLSDSGFYLCAWGGSGNTIYFGEGSWLTVV.

This chain links TRBV18 with TRBJ1-4; D might be TRBD1 (6 bases). CDR1 and CDR2 (germline): KGHSH, LQKENI. V lost 2 bases and J lost 8, with 12 bases in between. This CDR3 is built from 14 residues. The CDR3 spells CASSPGGQDEKLFF. In nucleotides, the CDR3 is TGTGCCAGCTCACCAGGGGGGCAGGACGAAAAACTGTTTTTT.

This chain uses TRBV30 with TRBJ2-3; D might be TRBD1 or TRBD2, each matching 5 bases. CDR1 and CDR2 (germline): GTSNPN, SVGIG (reference sequence). The CDR3 consists of 15 residues. V dropped 0 bases and J dropped 5 bases, with 15 bases sitting between them. In DNA, the CDR3 is TGTGCCTGGAGTGTTATGGGGGACCCCAGAGATACGCAGTATTTT. Translation gives CAWSVMGDPRDTQYF.

This chain connects TRBV20-1 to TRBJ1-5; D might be TRBD1 (6 bases). The CDR3 runs 13 residues. V lost 6 bases to trimming and J lost 4 bases, with 13 bases between them. CDR1 is DFQATT, CDR2 SNEGSKA, per germline (reference sequence). Here the CDR3 reads CSAYRVGNQPQHF. The CDR3 DNA follows: TGCAGTGCGTACAGGGTAGGGAATCAGCCCCAGCATTTT.

In this sample, this clonotype turned up once. The chain recombines TRBV18 with TRBJ1-1, with 10 positions matching TRBD1. The trim removed 3 bases at V and 3 bases at J, leaving 4 bases unmatched. Per the germline V gene, CDR1 is KGHSH and CDR2 is LQKENI. The CDR3 extends over 15 amino acids. The CDR3 sequence is CASSPRDRGYTEAFF. Here the CDR3 DNA reads TGTGCCAGCTCACCCCGGGACAGGGGATACACTGAAGCTTTCTTT. Full variable domain (missing parts from reference TRBV18 and TRBJ1-1): NAGVMQNPRHLVRRRGQEARLRCSPMKGHSHVYWYRQLPEEGLKFMVYLQKENIIDESGMPKERFSAEFPKEGPSILRIQQVVRGDSAAYFCASSPRDRGYTEAFFGQGTRLTVV.

This clonotype is a singleton in its sample. The chain is built from TRBV4-1 and TRBJ2-6, with D uncertain. CDR3 length: 15 residues. CDR1 and CDR2 from the germline V gene are MGHRA and YSYEKL. Trimming cost V 4 bases and J 2 bases, with 9 bases left between them. DNA for the CDR3: TGCGCCAGCAGCCTACGACGGACTGGGGCCAACGTCCTGACTTTC. Translated, it gives CASSLRRTGANVLTF.

This clonotype occurred once. The chain is built from TRBV5-1 and TRBJ2-3; TRBD2 matches 10 bases. Germline V CDR1 and CDR2: SGHRS, YFSETQ. CDR3 length: 17 residues. Trimming removed 1 base from V and 0 bases from J; junction bases left unmatched: 5. The CDR3 reads CASSLRTSGSSTDTQYF. CDR3 DNA sequence: TGCGCCAGCAGCTTGCGGACTAGCGGTTCTAGCACAGATACGCAGTATTTT.

CDR3 sequence (DNA): TGTGCCAGCAGCCAAGGAGGTCCGGGACAGAAGAAGTTCTTT. This encodes CASSQGGPGQKKFF. This chain links TRBV3-1 with TRBJ1-1; 7 bases align to TRBD1. Germline CDR1 and CDR2: LGHDT and YNNKEL (reference sequence). This CDR3 comprises 14 residues. Losses at the gene ends were 1 base for V and 14 bases for J; bases not matched to a gene: 13.

The chain carries TRBV5-1 and TRBJ2-7; a weak D match, TRBD2 (7 bases). V was cut by 6 bases and J by 4 bases, with 14 bases left in between. CDR3 length equals 13 residues. Germline CDR1 and CDR2: SGHRS and YFSETQ. Here the CDR3 DNA reads TGCGCCAGCACGTCGGGGGGCGGGTACGAGCAGTACTTC. As protein: CASTSGGGYEQYF. Looking up the rest from reference TRBV5-1 and TRBJ2-7 gives the full variable domain: KAGVTQTPRYLIKTRGQQVTLSCSPISGHRSVSWYQQTPGQGLQFLFEYFSETQRNKGNFPGRFSGRQFSNSRSEMNVSTLELGDSALYLCASTSGGGYEQYFGPGTRLTVT.

V is TRBV20-1 and J is TRBJ1-5; weak D call: TRBD1 (5 bases). The CDR3 runs to 16 residues. V was shortened by 2 bases and J by 0 bases, with 14 bases between the two germline ends. CDR1 DFQATT and CDR2 SNEGSKA come from the germline V gene (reference sequence). The CDR3 region is CSARNRDGDSNQPQHF. The DNA for the CDR3 is TGCAGTGCTAGAAACCGGGACGGCGATAGCAATCAGCCCCAGCATTTT.

V and J are TRBV7-8 and TRBJ2-3; 7 nucleotides match TRBD2. V dropped 5 bases and J dropped 3; count of bases not matched to a gene: 17. Per germline, CDR1 SGHVS and CDR2 FQNEAQ. The CDR3 totals 18 residues. The CDR3 DNA reads as TGTGCCAGCAGCCCCCCCCCTGTTCTGAGCGGGACGACAGATACGCAGTATTTT. This codes for CASSPPPVLSGTTDTQYF.

This clonotype was seen more than once but under ten times. This chain connects TRBV5-1 to TRBJ2-1, with 11 bases fitting TRBD2. V dropped 1 base and J dropped 6; count of bases not matched to a gene: 6. This CDR3 comprises 16 residues. CDR1 and CDR2 from the germline V gene are SGHRS and YFSETQ. This CDR3 reads CASSLTLAGGPNEQFF. CDR3 coding DNA: TGCGCCAGCAGCTTGACCCTAGCGGGAGGACCCAATGAGCAGTTCTTC.

The V and J genes are TRBV29-1 and TRBJ2-1, with D maybe TRBD1 (5 bases). CDR1 and CDR2 from the germline V gene are SQVTM and ANQGSEA. V was cut by 7 bases and J by 0 bases, with 10 bases left in between. The CDR3 length is 13 residues. This chain's CDR3 is CSARQYSYNEQFF. In DNA form, the CDR3 reads TGCAGCGCTCGACAGTACTCCTACAATGAGCAGTTCTTC.

This chain joins TRBV30 and TRBJ2-6; D ambiguous. Germline assignment: CDR1 GTSNPN and CDR2 SVGIG (reference sequence). Trimming shortened V by 2 bases and J by 0 bases, and 2 bases separated the two germline ends. The CDR3 is 13 amino acids. CDR3 nucleotide sequence: TGTGCCTGGAGTAGCTCTGGGGCCAACGTCCTGACTTTC. This sequence encodes CAWSSSGANVLTF.

The J gene is TRBJ2-3, the V gene TRBV18, with 13 nucleotides matching TRBD2. The CDR3 is 16 residues long. The germline V gene encodes CDR1 KGHSH and CDR2 LQKENI. The trim removed 6 bases at V and 8 bases at J, leaving 11 bases unmatched. Here the CDR3 DNA reads TGTGCCAGCTCGCAAGGGACTAGCGGGAATTCGGCTACGCAGTATTTT. Residues: CASSQGTSGNSATQYF.

The chain links TRBV30 to TRBJ2-3; 8 nucleotides align to TRBD1. V was clipped by 8 bases and J by 0 bases; unmatched bases: 7. The germline CDR1 and CDR2 sequences are GTSNPN and SVGIG (reference sequence). The CDR3 contains 14 residues. The CDR3 sequence: CARSGGLSTDTQYF. For the CDR3, the DNA is TGTGCCCGGTCAGGGGGCCTTAGCACAGATACGCAGTATTTT. Variable domain in full (rest from reference TRBV30 and TRBJ2-3): SQTIHQWPATLVQPVGSPLSLECTVEGTSNPNLYWYRQAAGRGLQLLFYSVGIGQISSEVPQNLSASRPQDRQFILSSKKLLLSDSGFYLCARSGGLSTDTQYFGPGTRLTVL.

The chain recombines TRBV6-1 with TRBJ2-5, with TRBD2 as a possible D gene (5 bases). Germline V lookup: CDR1 MNHNS, CDR2 SASEGT. Trimming shortened V by 4 bases and J by 5 bases, and 17 bases separated the two germline ends. The CDR3 sequence is 15 residues long. The CDR3 loop reads CASSAPLRGLETQYF. The DNA of the CDR3 is TGTGCCAGCAGTGCGCCCCTTCGGGGTTTGGAGACCCAGTACTTC.

CDR3 sequence reads: CASRGSPLNNEQFF. Written as DNA, the CDR3 is TGTGCCAGCAGGGGCTCCCCGCTTAACAATGAGCAGTTCTTC. The chain joins TRBV7-2 to TRBJ2-1; D is ambiguous. CDR1 and CDR2 (germline): SGHTA, FQGNSA. This CDR3 has 14 residues. The ends were cut back, 6 bases at V and 5 bases at J, with 14 bases in the middle. Using reference TRBV7-2 and TRBJ2-1 for the parts outside the CDR3, the full variable domain is GAGVSQSPSNKVTEKGKDVELRCDPISGHTALYWYRQSLGQGLEFLIYFQGNSAPDKSGLPSDRFSAERTGGSVSTLTIQRTQQEDSAVYLCASRGSPLNNEQFFGPGTRLTVL.

V is TRBV29-1 and J is TRBJ2-1, with 8 bases identical to TRBD2. Germline CDR1 and CDR2: SQVTM and ANQGSEA. The CDR3 contains 13 residues. The trim removed 4 bases at V and 10 bases at J, leaving 9 bases unmatched. Here the CDR3 DNA reads TGCAGCGTTGGTCATAACGGGGGGGCAGAGCAGTTCTTC. Its translation is CSVGHNGGAEQFF.

V usage is TRBV30 and J usage is TRBJ2-3; either TRBD1 or TRBD2 may supply D (7 bases each). The V gene's germline CDR1 is GTSNPN and CDR2 SVGIG (reference sequence). The CDR3 loop spans 17 amino acids. V lost 8 bases to trimming and J lost 7 bases, with 31 bases between them. The DNA of the CDR3 is TGTGCCCGACAGGGAGGGAGCCCCTCCGAGGGCTCCTATACGCAGTATTTT. Its protein product is CARQGGSPSEGSYTQYF.

This chain links TRBV20-1 with TRBJ2-1; 11 nucleotides match TRBD2. V lost 8 bases to trimming and J lost 9 bases; unmatched junction nucleotides: 12. This CDR3 has 14 residues. Germline loops: CDR1 DFQATT, CDR2 SNEGSKA (reference sequence). The chain's CDR3 is CSSSLAGGPREQFF. The CDR3 region has the DNA TGCAGTTCCAGTTTAGCGGGAGGGCCACGTGAGCAGTTCTTC.

CDR3 sequence: CASSLQDLGGDTQYF. The CDR3 coding sequence is TGTGCCAGCAGCTTACAGGATCTCGGAGGAGATACGCAGTATTTT. The chain is built from TRBV7-3 and TRBJ2-3, with TRBD2 as a possible D gene (5 bases). CDR1 is SGHTA, CDR2 FQGTGA, per germline. The CDR3 totals 15 residues. The V end lost 2 bases, the J end lost 5 bases, and 14 bases lay between the germline ends.